A single sample gave rise to the 22 T cell receptor beta chains below, sequenced in a study of CD8+ T cells in alopecia areata. RNA was extracted and reverse transcribed into cDNA as the sequencing template. TCRdb keeps only in-frame clones here, not all; method: immunoSEQ multiplex PCR. Of just over 150,000 clones listed, around half are singletons. The material sequenced was CD8+ T cells sorted from blood, taken at week 0. The receptors were gathered from a human donor with alopecia areata.

The chain links TRBV27 to TRBJ2-7; D is ambiguous. CDR1 is MNHEY, CDR2 SMNVEV, per germline (reference sequence). The ends were cut back, 3 bases at V and 5 bases at J, with 2 bases in the middle. CDR3 size: 10 residues. This CDR3 is CASSLDEQYF. The CDR3, as DNA: TGTGCCAGCAGTTTGGACGAGCAGTACTTC.

Only a few counts were recorded for this clone. The CDR3 DNA reads TGTGCCAGCAGTCCCCAGACAGGGGGAAACATTCAGTACTTC. As protein: CASSPQTGGNIQYF. This chain uses TRBV27 with TRBJ2-4; 9 nucleotides align to TRBD1. Germline V gene data show CDR1 as MNHEY and CDR2 as SMNVEV (reference sequence). The V segment lost 5 bases and the J segment 6 bases; nucleotides outside the gene matches: 5. The CDR3 covers 14 residues.

The chain has TRBV30 and TRBJ1-3, with 7 bases aligning to TRBD1. The CDR3 extends over 13 amino acids. The V and J ends lost 5 bases and 4 bases, in that order; junction bases with no gene match: 5. Per the germline V gene, CDR1 is GTSNPN and CDR2 is SVGIG (reference sequence). CDR3 in amino acids: CAWYTGAGNTIYF. The CDR3 DNA is TGTGCCTGGTACACAGGGGCAGGAAACACCATATATTTT.

This chain links TRBV29-1 with TRBJ1-2; 8 bases map to TRBD1. Per germline, CDR1 SQVTM and CDR2 ANQGSEA. This CDR3 contains 17 residues. J lost 4 bases, V lost 0 bases, and 13 bases had no gene match. Here the CDR3 DNA reads TGCAGCGTTGAAGAGGGGACAGGCCAAGGGATTGCCTATGGCTACACCTTC. It specifies CSVEEGTGQGIAYGYTF.

The table lists this clone with a few counts. The chain combines TRBV29-1 with TRBJ2-6, with 9 bases identical to TRBD1. Germline lookup yields CDR1 SQVTM and CDR2 ANQGSEA. V shed 5 bases and J 3 bases; nucleotides not matched to a gene: 14. This CDR3 contains 18 residues. CDR3 in amino acids: CSVFGPGQGGYGANVLTF. The DNA for the CDR3 is TGCAGCGTTTTCGGACCGGGACAGGGAGGGTATGGGGCCAACGTCCTGACTTTC.

The genes are TRBV30 and TRBJ1-2; D unresolved. CDR1 and CDR2 from the germline V gene are GTSNPN and SVGIG (reference sequence). CDR3 length: 13 amino acids. V lost 4 bases and J lost 8, with 17 bases in between. For the CDR3, the DNA is TGTGCCTGGAACGTAGGAGGATTGGGAGGCTACACCTTC. Amino acids: CAWNVGGLGGYTF.

This rearrangement joins TRBV4-3 to TRBJ2-2; D is possibly TRBD1 (5 bases). This CDR3 has 14 amino acids. CDR1 and CDR2 (germline): LGHNA, YSLEER. V dropped 3 bases and J dropped 5 bases, with 10 bases sitting between them. CDR3 DNA sequence: TGCGCCAGCAGCCAGGGGCGCCGGACCGGGGAGCTGTTTTTT. This codes for CASSQGRRTGELFF.

This chain uses TRBV4-1 with TRBJ1-6; no firm D call. The germline CDR1 and CDR2 sequences are MGHRA and YSYEKL. The CDR3 contains 13 residues. Trimming stripped 0 bases from V and 7 bases from J, with 4 bases between. CDR3 residues: CASSQEANSPLHF. The CDR3 bases are TGCGCCAGCAGCCAAGAAGCCAATTCACCCCTCCACTTT.

The genes are TRBV30 and TRBJ1-3, with TRBD1 identical over 9 bases. Trimming took 5 bases from V and 3 from J; bases not matched to a gene: 5. Germline V gene data show CDR1 as GTSNPN and CDR2 as SVGIG (reference sequence). The CDR3 has 14 residues. DNA of the CDR3: TGTGCCTGGGAACAGGGGGCGTTTGGAAACACCATATATTTT. Translation: CAWEQGAFGNTIYF.

This clone was observed a few times. The chain's CDR3 is CASSPESVGSTDTQYF. Written as DNA, the CDR3 is TGTGCCAGCAGCCCCGAAAGTGTCGGCAGCACAGATACGCAGTATTTT. This chain uses TRBV7-2 with TRBJ2-3; D call uncertain. This CDR3 is 16 amino acids long. The V gene's germline CDR1 is SGHTA and CDR2 FQGNSA. V lost 5 bases to trimming and J lost 0 bases, with 15 bases between them.

The gene calls are TRBV28 and TRBJ1-2, with D maybe TRBD1 (5 bases). The CDR3 is made up of 16 amino acids. Trimming pared 4 bases from V and 7 bases from J, leaving 22 bases between. Germline assignment: CDR1 MDHEN and CDR2 SYDVKM. The CDR3 loop is CASSSVRQGGIRGYTF. The CDR3 DNA reads as TGTGCCAGCAGTTCGGTTAGGCAGGGAGGAATTCGTGGCTACACCTTC.

This rearrangement joins TRBV7-6 to TRBJ2-5; 10 bases align to TRBD1. Germline V lookup: CDR1 SGHVS, CDR2 FNYEAQ. V dropped 5 bases and J dropped 5; count of bases not matched to a gene: 8. This CDR3 comprises 15 residues. The CDR3 coding sequence is TGTGCCAGCAGCCGAGACAGGGGGCCCCAGGAGACCCAGTACTTC. Translating it yields CASSRDRGPQETQYF.

This clone was seen once. The genes are TRBV30 and TRBJ2-7, with TRBD1 as a possible D gene (5 bases). The CDR3 extends over 12 amino acids. Germline assignment: CDR1 GTSNPN and CDR2 SVGIG (reference sequence). V gave up 2 bases and J gave up 5 bases, with 10 bases separating them. The CDR3: CAWSLGVNEQYF. CDR3 bases: TGTGCCTGGAGTCTAGGGGTGAACGAGCAGTACTTC.

The chain links TRBV6-1 to TRBJ2-5; D unresolved. V lost 3 bases, J lost 1 base, and 15 bases lay in between. The CDR3 runs to 16 residues. CDR1 and CDR2 (germline): MNHNS, SASEGT. This chain's CDR3 is CASSEWASWVQETQYF. The CDR3, as DNA: TGTGCCAGCAGTGAGTGGGCGAGTTGGGTCCAAGAGACCCAGTACTTC.

The rearrangement uses TRBV14 and TRBJ2-5; D call uncertain. The CDR3 totals 11 residues. Germline loops: CDR1 SGHDN, CDR2 FVKESK. V was trimmed by 3 bases and J by 5 bases, leaving 4 bases between them. In DNA form, the CDR3 reads TGTGCCAGCAGCCATGGGGAGACCCAGTACTTC. It codes for CASSHGETQYF.

J is TRBJ1-1 and V is TRBV27; 7 nucleotides match TRBD1. After removal of 10 bases from V and 4 bases from J, the junction contained 12 bases not matched to a gene. CDR1 is MNHEY and CDR2 is SMNVEV in the germline V gene (reference sequence). There are 14 residues in the CDR3. The CDR3 here is CAIKQSGGLTEAFF. Written as DNA, the CDR3 is TGTGCCATCAAGCAATCAGGGGGACTCACTGAAGCTTTCTTT.

V gene TRBV30 combines with J gene TRBJ1-5; TRBD1 aligns across 8 bases. The V gene end was trimmed by 3 bases and the J gene end by 3 bases; junction bases not matched to a gene: 4. The germline V gene has CDR1 GTSNPN and CDR2 SVGIG (reference sequence). This CDR3 is 14 amino acids long. Written as DNA, the CDR3 is TGTGCCTGGAGCGAGGACAGGGCCAATCAGCCCCAGCATTTT. It translates to CAWSEDRANQPQHF.

A note on this clone: Other nucleotide sequences from this sample produce the same CDR3. The chain employs TRBV4-3 and TRBJ2-7, with a possible D match to TRBD2 (6 bases). Germline CDR1 reads LGHNA; CDR2 reads YSLEER. Between the trimmed V and J ends, which lost 1 base and 1 base, there was a span of 11 bases. The CDR3 consists of 15 residues. CDR3 DNA sequence: TGCGCCAGCAGCCAAGGGACGGGGGTGTCCTACGAGCAGTACTTC. The encoded protein is CASSQGTGVSYEQYF.

The chain is built from TRBV7-6 and TRBJ2-1, with TRBD2 matching over 9 bases. J gave up 2 bases and V 5 bases, and 4 bases lay outside the gene matches. This CDR3 has 15 amino acids. Germline lookup yields CDR1 SGHVS and CDR2 FNYEAQ. The DNA of the CDR3 is TGTGCCAGCAGCCCGAGACTAGCGGCCTACAATGAGCAGTTCTTC. Translating it yields CASSPRLAAYNEQFF.

The chain is built from TRBV6-1 and TRBJ1-2; possible D gene TRBD1, 5 bases. The CDR3 sequence is 11 residues long. Germline lookup yields CDR1 MNHNS and CDR2 SASEGT. The ends were cut back, 4 bases at V and 5 bases at J, with 5 bases in the middle. The CDR3 reads CASSAGYGYTF. In DNA form, the CDR3 reads TGTGCCAGCAGTGCAGGGTATGGCTACACCTTC.

This clone was counted a few times. This sequence joins TRBV29-1 and TRBJ2-3; 14 positions agree with TRBD2. The germline gives CDR1 SQVTM, CDR2 ANQGSEA. V gave up 3 bases and J gave up 0 bases; unmatched junction bases: 5. This CDR3 contains 17 residues. CDR3 region: CSVEGLAGASSTDTQYF. The CDR3 DNA sequence: TGCAGCGTTGAGGGACTAGCGGGGGCCTCAAGCACAGATACGCAGTATTTT.

This sequence joins TRBV23-1 and TRBJ1-4; TRBD1 might be the D (5 bases). TRBV23-1 is assigned to the ORF class and has an uncertain function. V was shortened by 7 bases and J by 3 bases, with 9 bases between the two germline ends. This CDR3 is 13 amino acids long. CDR3 DNA: TGCGCCAGCAACCCGACAGCTAATGAAAAACTGTTTTTT. It yields the protein CASNPTANEKLFF.